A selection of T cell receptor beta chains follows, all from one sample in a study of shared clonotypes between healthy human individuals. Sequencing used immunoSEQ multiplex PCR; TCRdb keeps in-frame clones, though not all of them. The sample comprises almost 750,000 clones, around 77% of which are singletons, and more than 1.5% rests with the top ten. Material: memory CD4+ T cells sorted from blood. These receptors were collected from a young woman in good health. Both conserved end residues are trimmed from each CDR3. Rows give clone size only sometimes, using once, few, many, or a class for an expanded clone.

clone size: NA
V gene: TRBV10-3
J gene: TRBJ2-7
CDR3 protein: AISSGRSSYEQY

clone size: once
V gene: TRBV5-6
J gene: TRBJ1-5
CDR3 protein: ASSFHNQPQH

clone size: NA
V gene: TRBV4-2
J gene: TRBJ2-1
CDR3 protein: ASSRGGGDNEQF

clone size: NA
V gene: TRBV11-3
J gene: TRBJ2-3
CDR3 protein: ASSLGQGAPSTDTQY

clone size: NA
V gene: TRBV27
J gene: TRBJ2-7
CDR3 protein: ASSLSPGLASYEQY

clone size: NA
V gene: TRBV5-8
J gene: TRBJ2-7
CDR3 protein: ASRRTGNDEQY

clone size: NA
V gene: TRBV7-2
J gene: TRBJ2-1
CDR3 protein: ASSTQRDNEQF

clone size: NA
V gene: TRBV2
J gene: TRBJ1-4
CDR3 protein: ASSSTGTGQVFNEKLF

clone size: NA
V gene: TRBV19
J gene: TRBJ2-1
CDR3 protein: ASSTPGQGVNEQF

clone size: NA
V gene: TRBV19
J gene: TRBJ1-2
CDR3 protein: ASSPNQGTRGYT

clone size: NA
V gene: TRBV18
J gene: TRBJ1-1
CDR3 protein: ASSPRVQGARNTEAF

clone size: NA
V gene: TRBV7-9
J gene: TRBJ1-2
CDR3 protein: ASGGQGAVANYGYT

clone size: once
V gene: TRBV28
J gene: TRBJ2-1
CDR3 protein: AADDLAGGPNNEQF

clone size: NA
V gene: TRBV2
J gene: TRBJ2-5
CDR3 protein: ASTTQGLTGETQY

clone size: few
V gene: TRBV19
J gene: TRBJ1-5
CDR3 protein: ASSIEGTKNQPQH

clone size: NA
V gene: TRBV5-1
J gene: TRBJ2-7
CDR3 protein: ASSEQGFRREVPEQY

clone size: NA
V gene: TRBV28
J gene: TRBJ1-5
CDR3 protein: ASSLGTGNQPQH

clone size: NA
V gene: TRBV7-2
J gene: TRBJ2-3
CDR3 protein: ASSLRSGMDTQY

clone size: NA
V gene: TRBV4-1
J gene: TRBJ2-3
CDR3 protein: ASSLSPSGIAGDTQY

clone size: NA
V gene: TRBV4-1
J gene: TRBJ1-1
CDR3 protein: ASSQADNTEAF

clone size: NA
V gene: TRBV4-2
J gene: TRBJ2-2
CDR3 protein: ASSRGEAGELF

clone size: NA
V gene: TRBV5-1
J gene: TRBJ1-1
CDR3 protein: ASSLSEGAGRAF

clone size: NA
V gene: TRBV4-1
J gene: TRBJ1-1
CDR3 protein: ASSRGGVGNTEAF

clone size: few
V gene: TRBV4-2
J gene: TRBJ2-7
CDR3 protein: ASSQGGGLAANSYEQY

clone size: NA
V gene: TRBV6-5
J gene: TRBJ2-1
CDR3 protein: ASSLRESYNEQF

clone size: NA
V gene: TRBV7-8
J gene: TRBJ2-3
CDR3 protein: ASSVGLAPTDTQY

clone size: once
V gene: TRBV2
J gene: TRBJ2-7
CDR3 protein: ALGQGFSYEQY

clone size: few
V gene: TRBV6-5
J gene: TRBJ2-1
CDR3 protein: ASSYGLGQGRNEQF

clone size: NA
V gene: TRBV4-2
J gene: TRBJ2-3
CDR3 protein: ASSPLGQGTNITDTQY

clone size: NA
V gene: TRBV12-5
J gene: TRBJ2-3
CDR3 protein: ASAMGQRTDTQY

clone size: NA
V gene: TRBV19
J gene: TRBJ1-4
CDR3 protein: ASRGLANEKLF

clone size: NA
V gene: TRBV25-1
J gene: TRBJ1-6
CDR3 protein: ASSESKGPRSPLH

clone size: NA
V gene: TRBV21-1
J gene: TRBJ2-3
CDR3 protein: ASSKHSKSGVDTDTQY

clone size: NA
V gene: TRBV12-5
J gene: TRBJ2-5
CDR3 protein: ASGPGTGAYQETQY

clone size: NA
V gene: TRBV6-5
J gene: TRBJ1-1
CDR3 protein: ASSYDPNTEAF

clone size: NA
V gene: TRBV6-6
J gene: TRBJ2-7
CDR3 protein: ASTGGAYEQY

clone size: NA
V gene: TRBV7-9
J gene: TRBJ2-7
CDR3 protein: ASSLVGEREQY

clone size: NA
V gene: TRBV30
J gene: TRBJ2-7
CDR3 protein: AWRSPKPGLARRDEQY

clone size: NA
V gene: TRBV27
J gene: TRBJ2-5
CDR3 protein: ASSFRVQETQY

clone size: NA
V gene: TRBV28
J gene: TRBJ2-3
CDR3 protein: ASGRRRDSTSTDTQY

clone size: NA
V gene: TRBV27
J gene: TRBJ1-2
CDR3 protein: ASSTGHYKGYT

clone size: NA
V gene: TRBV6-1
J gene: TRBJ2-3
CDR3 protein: ASTMRDTQY

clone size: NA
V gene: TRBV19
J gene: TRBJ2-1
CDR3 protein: ASSIQRVNNEQF

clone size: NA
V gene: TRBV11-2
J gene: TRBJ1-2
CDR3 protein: ASSSLGGGGYGYT

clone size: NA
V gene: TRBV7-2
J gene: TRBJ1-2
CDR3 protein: ASSSPMGGGTYGYT

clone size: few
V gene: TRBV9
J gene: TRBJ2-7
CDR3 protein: ASSVGAGGQYEQY

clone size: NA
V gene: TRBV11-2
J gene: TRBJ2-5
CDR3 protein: ASSSEGETQY

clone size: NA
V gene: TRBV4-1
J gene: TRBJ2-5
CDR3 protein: ASSQDRRRGVFGQETQY

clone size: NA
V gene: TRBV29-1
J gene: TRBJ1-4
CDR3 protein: SVGGDTLEKLF

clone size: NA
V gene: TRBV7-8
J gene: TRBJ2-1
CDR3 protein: ASSNPGVAGGLYNEQF

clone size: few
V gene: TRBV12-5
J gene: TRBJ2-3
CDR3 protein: ASGSSGTSAGADTQY

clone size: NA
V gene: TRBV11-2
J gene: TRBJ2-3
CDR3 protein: ASSLQDTQY

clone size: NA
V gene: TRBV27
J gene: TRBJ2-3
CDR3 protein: ATSPWDPTDTQY

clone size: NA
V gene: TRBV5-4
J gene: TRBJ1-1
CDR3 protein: ASSPGQGVGKTEAF

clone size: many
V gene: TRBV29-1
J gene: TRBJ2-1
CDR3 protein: SVDPQGTNEQF